This TCR beta chain appears in the sequencing data of a study of OX40 agonist ivuxolimab in advanced cancers. Study details: Ivuxolimab was delivered to patients intravenously every 2 weeks at doses spanning 0.01 to 10 mg/kg. Therapy given before enrollment (anti-PD-1, anti-PD-L1 or anti-CTLA-4) was allowed, and around 40% had some. The study reported partial responses in three patients: one hepatocellular carcinoma, two cutaneous melanoma. General study points: More expanded clones were found, on average, in CD8+ than in CD4+ T cells.

From germline, CDR1 is MGHRA and CDR2 YSYEKL. The CDR3 contains 13 residues. V was cut by 1 base and J by 0 bases, with 3 bases left in between. Sequencing was performed with immunoSEQ multiplex PCR; in TCRdb, only in-frame clones are kept and a portion is missing. Altogether 65,000 to 70,000 clones are present, 77% being singletons, with the ten largest covering 1.5% to 2%. This clone was observed a handful of times. The antigen remains undetermined. This TCR was recovered from an adult with an advanced solid tumor such as melanoma, head and neck, liver or kidney cancer. The genes are TRBV4-1 and TRBJ1-1; unclear D gene. The sample consisted of CD4+ or CD8+ T cells sorted from blood, taken in a trial of the OX40 agonist ivuxolimab. CDR3 amino acids: CASSQGVNTEAFF. CDR3 DNA: TGCGCCAGCAGCCAAGGAGTGAACACTGAAGCTTTCTTT.